This paragraph reports one TCR beta chain. Primers included in the PCR were 60 Vbeta and 13 Jbeta primers. Libraries were prepared by immunoSEQ multiplex PCR; TCRdb keeps only in-frame clonotypes and omits some of them. Of tens of thousands of clones detected, roughly three fifths appear once; the ten largest clones hold 3% to 5%. This sample was included in a study of cytomegalovirus exposure and HLA in healthy donors. The CDR3 has 15 amino acids. Germline CDR1 SGHRS, CDR2 YFSETQ. The germline V and J ends were trimmed by 5 bases and 6 bases, with 19 bases remaining between them. The receptor was derived from a man aged 25 to 40 in good health and CMV-seronegative. The sequencing input was PBMCs. V gene TRBV5-1 combines with J gene TRBJ2-3; weak D call: TRBD2 (6 bases). DNA for the CDR3: TGCGCCAGCAGTACTGGACCGGGGACTGTGGATACGCAGTATTTT. Protein product: CASSTGPGTVDTQYF. Variable domain in full (rest from reference TRBV5-1 and TRBJ2-3): KAGVTQTPRYLIKTRGQQVTLSCSPISGHRSVSWYQQTPGQGLQFLFEYFSETQRNKGNFPGRFSGRQFSNSRSEMNVSTLELGDSALYLCASSTGPGTVDTQYFGPGTRLTVL.